These T cell receptor beta chains were read from a single sample in a study of shared clonotypes between healthy human individuals. Here immunoSEQ multiplex PCR was the method, and the copy in TCRdb shows in-frame clones only, minus some. Of just over 2,000,000 clones in the sample, 95% were seen once. Sequenced material: naive CD4+ T cells sorted from blood. The receptor set was obtained from a man younger than 35 in good health. Each CDR3 is given with its conserved first and last residue. Fields, in order: V gene, CDR3 length, D gene, J gene, clone size, CDR3 DNA, CDR3 protein. D genes are given only for firm matches. Size tells how often a clone was seen (once, few, many) or the class of an expanded clone, and some rows leave it out.

TRBV29-1	13	-	TRBJ2-7	-	TGCAGCGTTGAAGGGGACAACTCCTACGAGCAGTACTTC	CSVEGDNSYEQYF
TRBV2	13	-	TRBJ1-4	-	TGTGCCAGCAGTGGGGGGCTATGGGAAAAACTGTTTTTT	CASSGGLWEKLFF
TRBV7-9	14	-	TRBJ1-2	-	TGTGCCAGCTACCACGCGGGGGATAGATTTGGCTACACCTTC	CASYHAGDRFGYTF
TRBV19	14	-	TRBJ2-1	-	TGTGCCAGTCAACTAGCTTTGATTTCCGATGAGCAGTTCTTC	CASQLALISDEQFF
TRBV11-2	17	-	TRBJ2-2	-	TGTGCCAGCAGCCCGGGTAGGGGGGAAGCGAACACCGGGGAGCTGTTTTTT	CASSPGRGEANTGELFF
TRBV9	15	-	TRBJ2-5	once	TGTGCCAGCAGCGTAGGGACTACCGTACAAGAGACCCAGTACTTC	CASSVGTTVQETQYF
TRBV6-6	15	-	TRBJ2-7	-	TGTGCCAGCAGTTACTTGGCGGGGGCCCCCTACGAGCAGTACTTC	CASSYLAGAPYEQYF
TRBV7-9	13	-	TRBJ2-1	-	TGTGCCAGCAGCTTTAAGAGGGGGGATGAGCAGTTCTTC	CASSFKRGDEQFF
TRBV5-1	15	TRBD1	TRBJ2-3	-	TGCGCCAGCGGGCAGGACAGGACTAGCACAGATACGCAGTATTTT	CASGQDRTSTDTQYF
TRBV28	14	-	TRBJ1-6	few	TGTGCCAGCAGGTTGACGGGGTATACTTCACCCCTCCACTTT	CASRLTGYTSPLHF
TRBV9	17	TRBD2	TRBJ2-5	-	TGTGCCAGCAGCGTAGGGAGGAGCGGGGGGTCCCAAGAGACCCAGTACTTC	CASSVGRSGGSQETQYF
TRBV25-1	13	-	TRBJ2-5	-	TGTGCCAGCAGTGAATTTGGGACGGAGACCCAGTACTTC	CASSEFGTETQYF
TRBV5-1	20	TRBD2	TRBJ2-3	once	TGCGCCAGCAGCCGTGGGTCGGGGACTAGCGGGATGACATACAGAGATACGCAGTATTTT	CASSRGSGTSGMTYRDTQYF
TRBV11-2	14	-	TRBJ2-1	-	TGTGCCAGCAGCTTTACGAGCTCCTACAATGAGCAGTTCTTC	CASSFTSSYNEQFF
TRBV9	15	TRBD2	TRBJ2-7	-	TGTGCCAGCAGCCCCGGGCGGGAGAACGTATACGAGCAGTACTTC	CASSPGRENVYEQYF
TRBV6-4	14	-	TRBJ2-5	-	TGTGCCAGCATTTTCAGGGATTTGGAGGAGACCCAGTACTTC	CASIFRDLEETQYF
TRBV4-1	15	-	TRBJ1-5	-	TGCGCCAGCAGCCAAGGCTTCAAGGGGAGTCAGCCCCAGCATTTT	CASSQGFKGSQPQHF
TRBV9	15	TRBD2	TRBJ2-1	-	TGTGCCAGCACCGGGGCGGGGGGCCCGTACAATGAGCAGTTCTTC	CASTGAGGPYNEQFF
TRBV6-5	14	-	TRBJ1-1	-	TGTGCCAGCAGTTTGGACAACCCAGGGACTGAAGCTTTCTTT	CASSLDNPGTEAFF
TRBV14	16	TRBD2	TRBJ2-3	-	TGTGCCAGCAGCCAGCTCGGCGGGGGGCCGTCAGATACGCAGTATTTT	CASSQLGGGPSDTQYF
TRBV5-1	15	TRBD2	TRBJ2-2	once	TGCGCCAGCGGTAGCGGGAGGGCCGTAGACGGGGAGCTGTTTTTT	CASGSGRAVDGELFF
TRBV4-2	18	TRBD2	TRBJ2-5	-	TGTGCCAGCAGCCAAGATATGAGCGGGGGGGCCTTCTTGGAGACCCAGTACTTC	CASSQDMSGGAFLETQYF
TRBV6-1	14	-	TRBJ1-6	-	TGTGCCAGCAGTGACAGGGGAGGGAATTCACCCCTCCACTTT	CASSDRGGNSPLHF
TRBV5-1	14	-	TRBJ1-3	-	TGCGCCAGCAGCTGGGGGGGTTCTGGAAACACCATATATTTT	CASSWGGSGNTIYF
TRBV4-3	15	-	TRBJ2-2	-	TGCGCCAGCAGCCAAGAACCGGTAACAGCCGGGGAGCTGTTTTTT	CASSQEPVTAGELFF
TRBV28	20	TRBD2	TRBJ2-7	-	TGTGCCAGCAGTTTATTTTTATCTATTCTGGAGCGGGGGAACTCCTACGAGCAGTACTTC	CASSLFLSILERGNSYEQYF
TRBV14	16	-	TRBJ2-3	-	TGTGCCAGCAGCCAATTGGGACATTCGGACACAGATACGCAGTATTTT	CASSQLGHSDTDTQYF
TRBV30	13	-	TRBJ2-2	-	TGTGCCTGGTCGGGACGGGGGACCGGGGAGCTGTTTTTT	CAWSGRGTGELFF
TRBV11-2	14	-	TRBJ2-2	-	TGTGCCAGCAGCGCTCTCCGGGACACCGGGGAGCTGTTTTTT	CASSALRDTGELFF
TRBV30	15	-	TRBJ1-5	-	TGTGCCTGGAGTGTGGAGGGTAGGGGCAATCAGCCCCAGCATTTT	CAWSVEGRGNQPQHF
TRBV9	16	-	TRBJ2-6	-	TGTGCCAGCAGCGTGATGGGAAGCTCTGGGGCCAACGTCCTGACTTTC	CASSVMGSSGANVLTF
TRBV7-8	14	-	TRBJ2-5	-	TGTGCCAGCAGCTTCTTCTGGGATGGGGAGACCCAGTACTTC	CASSFFWDGETQYF
TRBV28	14	-	TRBJ1-2	-	TGTGCCAGCAGTTTAGTAGGCAGGGGATATGGCTACACCTTC	CASSLVGRGYGYTF
TRBV28	15	TRBD1	TRBJ1-2	-	TGTGCCAGCAGTTCGCCGGGACAGGGAGAAAACGGCTACACCTTC	CASSSPGQGENGYTF
TRBV7-2	14	-	TRBJ2-2	-	TGTGCCAGCAGCCCCGGGTTTTGGAACGGGGAGCTGTTTTTT	CASSPGFWNGELFF
TRBV30	12	TRBD2	TRBJ2-7	-	TGTGCCTGGGGGACTAGCAGGTACGAGCAGTACTTC	CAWGTSRYEQYF
TRBV7-2	13	-	TRBJ2-5	-	TGTGCCAGCAGCTTGGGGATACAAGAGACCCAGTACTTC	CASSLGIQETQYF
TRBV6-1	16	-	TRBJ2-2	-	TGTGCCAGCAGTGAATTTGCGGTCGCGAACACCGGGGAGCTGTTTTTT	CASSEFAVANTGELFF
TRBV7-2	14	-	TRBJ2-5	-	TGTGCCAGCAGCTTAGGATCTTACCAAGAGACCCAGTACTTC	CASSLGSYQETQYF
TRBV6-5	14	TRBD2	TRBJ2-7	-	TGTGCCAGCAGTCCTATAAGCGGGATCTACGAGCAGTACTTC	CASSPISGIYEQYF
TRBV30	12	-	TRBJ2-3	many	TGTGCCTGGAAGATGAACACAGATACGCAGTATTTT	CAWKMNTDTQYF
TRBV7-7	13	-	TRBJ2-2	-	TGTGCTAGCAAGGGCCAAAACACCGGGGAGCTGTTTTTT	CASKGQNTGELFF
TRBV28	17	TRBD2	TRBJ2-3	-	TGTGCCAGCACAAAAAATAAGAGCGGGAGGGCCCGGGATACGCAGTATTTT	CASTKNKSGRARDTQYF
TRBV5-6	15	TRBD1	TRBJ2-7	-	TGTGCCAGCAGCCACGGGACAGGCTTAGCTTACGAGCAGTACTTC	CASSHGTGLAYEQYF
TRBV10-3	14	TRBD1	TRBJ2-7	-	TGTGCCGCTGAAACCCGGCAGGGGGCGAACGAGCAGTACTTC	CAAETRQGANEQYF
TRBV11-2	15	-	TRBJ1-5	-	TGTGCCAGCAGCGCGGCAGGGGTGGGCAATCAGCCCCAGCATTTT	CASSAAGVGNQPQHF
TRBV7-9	17	-	TRBJ1-1	-	TGTGCCAGCAGCTTACCGGGTAAGACGGGAATGAACACTGAAGCTTTCTTT	CASSLPGKTGMNTEAFF
TRBV7-8	17	TRBD1	TRBJ2-2	-	TGTGCCAGCAGCTTACGGACAGGGGGCTGGGGCACCGGGGAGCTGTTTTTT	CASSLRTGGWGTGELFF
TRBV18	12	-	TRBJ1-2	-	TGTGCCAGCTCACCACCGACGGCGCTGCTTGACTTC	CASSPPTALLDF
TRBV10-3	14	-	TRBJ2-1	once	TGTGCCATCAGTGAGCCTTACGGAGCTAATGAGCAGTTCTTC	CAISEPYGANEQFF
TRBV5-4	15	-	TRBJ1-2	-	TGTGCCAGCAGCTTTGAGTTGGGTCAGCCCTATGGCTACACCTTC	CASSFELGQPYGYTF
TRBV4-1	15	TRBD1	TRBJ1-2	-	TGCGCCAGCAGCCAAACGACAGGGTACAACTATGGCTACACCTTC	CASSQTTGYNYGYTF
TRBV6-1	13	-	TRBJ2-7	-	TGTGCCAGCAGCCGGGGTCTCGGGTACGAGCAGTACTTC	CASSRGLGYEQYF
TRBV5-8	14	-	TRBJ1-4	-	TGTGCCAGCAGCTTGGCCGGAGGGAATGAAAAACTGTTTTTT	CASSLAGGNEKLFF
TRBV30	13	TRBD1	TRBJ2-7	-	TGTGCCTGGAGGAGGACAGGGTTGGTCGAGCAGTACTTC	CAWRRTGLVEQYF
TRBV30	14	TRBD2	TRBJ2-3	-	TGTGCCTGGAGTTCGGGACTAGCGGGAGGGCCACCGTATTTT	CAWSSGLAGGPPYF
TRBV6-1	13	-	TRBJ1-5	-	TGTGCCAGCAGTGTGGGGGGGACTCAGCCCCAGCATTTT	CASSVGGTQPQHF